Below are 30 T cell receptor beta chains sequenced from a single sample in a study of molecular identifiers for immune sequencing clone quantification (dated by TCRdb to the late 2010s). Libraries came from PCR. The reads were generated on a NextSeq 500. Clones were called with MiXCR by TCRdb after fastp trimmed the public reads at Q25, and only in-frame beta chains were retained. Records with the same CDR3 protein are collapsed into one entry carrying the most frequent genes and DNA. The sample profile shows under 800,000 distinct CDR3 sequences; roughly 25% of them were found once. The ten largest clonotypes hold 0.7% to 0.95% of the sample. Sequenced material: naive CD8+ T cells from blood, with Jurkat cell RNA spiked in. In light of the paper, this sample's cell subset or site label describes: FACS-sorted CD8+CD4-CCR7+CD45RA+ naive T cells. Receptors were obtained from a human donor in good health. Some libraries in this study had Jurkat cell RNA spiked in.

This clonotype was recorded at least ten times. The V call is TRBV7-8, the J call TRBJ2-1, with TRBD2 identical over 10 bases. This CDR3 has 16 amino acids. CDR1 and CDR2 (germline): SGHVS, FQNEAQ. V shed 3 bases and J 2 bases; nucleotides not matched to a gene: 4. CDR3 sequence: CASSLSLAGAYNEQFF. For the CDR3, the DNA is TGTGCCAGCAGCTTGAGTCTAGCGGGAGCCTACAATGAGCAGTTCTTC.

Concerning this clonotype itself: This may be a read error: a much more frequent sequence differs by one nucleotide. CDR3 amino acids: CASSTVFGHAPATRYF. The CDR3 nucleotides read TGTGCCAGCAGCACCGTATTCGGACATGCCCCGGCTACGCGGTATTTT. The chain joins TRBV21-1 to TRBJ2-3; TRBD1, the table's D call, lacks a check against the DNA. TRBV21-1 is marked as a pseudogene. There are 16 residues in the CDR3.

Many counts were recorded for this clonotype. V usage is TRBV4-1 and J usage is TRBJ2-1; D might be TRBD1 (6 bases). Germline V gene lookup returns CDR1 MGHRA and CDR2 YSYEKL. Trimming took 7 bases from V and 7 from J, leaving 23 bases between them. The CDR3 length is 16 residues. CDR3 DNA: TGCGCCAGCACATATGACGCTCGACCACAGGGAAATGAGCAGTTCTTC. Translating gives CASTYDARPQGNEQFF.

This clonotype was recorded many times. V usage is TRBV7-2 and J usage is TRBJ2-7; 10 bases map to TRBD2. The CDR3 is made up of 14 amino acids. After removal of 4 bases from V and 2 bases from J, the junction contained 2 bases not matched to a gene. Germline loops: CDR1 SGHTA, CDR2 FQGNSA. DNA of the CDR3: TGTGCCAGCAGCTGGACTAGCGGAGCCTACGAGCAGTACTTC. Amino acids: CASSWTSGAYEQYF.

This clonotype occurred many times. The chain is built from TRBV5-1 and TRBJ2-5; 8 nucleotides align to TRBD1. CDR3 length: 14 residues. Germline assignment: CDR1 SGHRS and CDR2 YFSETQ. Trimming at V came to 0 bases and at J to 5 bases, leaving 3 bases not matched to a gene. The CDR3 here is CASSLADRVETQYF. The CDR3, as DNA: TGCGCCAGCAGCTTGGCGGACAGGGTGGAGACCCAGTACTTC.

This clonotype showed up just once. The chain is built from TRBV3-1 and TRBJ2-1; 8 bases align to TRBD1. The V segment lost 2 bases and the J segment 3 bases; nucleotides outside the gene matches: 9. The CDR3 runs to 17 residues. CDR1 is LGHDT, CDR2 YNNKEL, per germline (reference sequence). The CDR3 sequence is CASSQTRTGRFYNEQFF. The CDR3 DNA follows: TGTGCCAGCAGCCAAACCCGGACAGGGCGCTTCTACAATGAGCAGTTCTTC.

This clonotype has at least ten counts. V is TRBV28 and J is TRBJ2-7; D may be TRBD1 (5 bases). Trimming cost V 6 bases and J 5 bases, with 20 bases left between them. The CDR3 runs 15 residues. Germline loops: CDR1 MDHEN, CDR2 SYDVKM. The CDR3 protein is CASSSRWQGVNEQYF. In nucleotides, the CDR3 is TGTGCCAGCAGCTCGAGGTGGCAGGGCGTCAACGAGCAGTACTTC. The full variable domain, in which reference TRBV28 and TRBJ2-7 provide the parts outside the CDR3, is DVKVTQSSRYLVKRTGEKVFLECVQDMDHENMFWYRQDPGLGLRLIYFSYDVKMKEKGDIPEGYSVSREKKERFSLILESASTNQTSMYLCASSSRWQGVNEQYFGPGTRLTVT.

For this clonotype: The junction differs from germline at one of its ends, possibly a read error. The rearrangement uses TRBV12-3 or TRBV12-4 and TRBJ1-1, with D tentatively TRBD1 (5 bases). The CDR3 sequence is 12 residues long. The CDR3 coding sequence is TGTGCCGGCAGTTCCCCAGGGAGTAAAGCTTTCTTT. Translating it yields CAGSSPGSKAFF.

The CDR3 nucleotides are TGTGCCAGTAGTAGCCCGGGACAGTTGAACACTGAAGCTTTCTTT. Amino acids: CASSSPGQLNTEAFF. The chain couples TRBV19 to TRBJ1-1, with 7 nucleotides matching TRBD1. CDR1 and CDR2 from the germline V gene are LNHDA and SQIVND (reference sequence). V gave up 4 bases and J gave up 0 bases; unmatched junction bases: 5. The CDR3 sequence is 15 residues long. Full variable domain (missing parts from reference TRBV19 and TRBJ1-1): DGGITQSPKYLFRKEGQNVTLSCEQNLNHDAMYWYRQDPGQGLRLIYYSQIVNDFQKGDIAEGYSVSREKKESFPLTVTSAQKNPTAFYLCASSSPGQLNTEAFFGQGTRLTVV.

The chain links TRBV19 to TRBJ1-5; a possible D gene is TRBD1 (6 bases). CDR3 length: 14 residues. Trimming took 9 bases from V and 0 from J, leaving 12 bases between them. Germline V CDR1 and CDR2: LNHDA, SQIVND (reference sequence). The CDR3 nucleotides are TGTGCCAGCGCGGACAGAGATAGCAATCAGCCCCAGCATTTT. Translated: CASADRDSNQPQHF.

This clonotype was picked up a small number of times. V is TRBV30 and J is TRBJ1-1; unclear D gene. The germline V gene has CDR1 GTSNPN and CDR2 SVGIG (reference sequence). V dropped 0 bases and J dropped 2 bases, with 7 bases sitting between them. The CDR3 has 13 amino acids. Here the CDR3 reads CAWSVTVNTEAFF. CDR3 DNA sequence: TGTGCCTGGAGTGTAACAGTAAACACTGAAGCTTTCTTT.

The chain combines TRBV12-3 or TRBV12-4 with TRBJ2-5; 8 bases are a match to TRBD2. The CDR3 extends over 15 amino acids. After removal of 4 bases from V and 4 bases from J, the junction contained 8 bases not matched to a gene. As DNA, the CDR3 is TGTGCCAGCAGTTCCGGGACTAGAGCGACAGAGACCCAGTACTTC. It encodes CASSSGTRATETQYF.

This chain links TRBV27 with TRBJ2-3, with 7 bases matching TRBD2. The CDR3 contains 14 residues. Germline V gene sequence: CDR1 MNHEY, CDR2 SMNVEV (reference sequence). The V and J ends lost 5 bases and 4 bases, in that order; junction bases with no gene match: 6. The CDR3 sequence is CASSPGLDPDTQYF. CDR3 DNA: TGTGCCAGCAGTCCCGGACTAGATCCAGATACGCAGTATTTT.

The chain uses TRBV9 and TRBJ2-6; TRBD2 agrees at 7 bases. This CDR3 spans 17 amino acids. The trim removed 4 bases at V and 2 bases at J, leaving 9 bases unmatched. Germline V gene sequence: CDR1 SGDLS, CDR2 YYNGEE. The CDR3 sequence: CASSLDGRGPGANVLTF. Here the CDR3 DNA reads TGTGCCAGCAGCTTGGATGGGAGGGGTCCTGGGGCCAACGTCCTGACTTTC.

A few counts support this clonotype. The rearrangement uses TRBV27 and TRBJ2-2; 10 bases line up with TRBD2. This CDR3 spans 16 amino acids. Germline CDR1 reads MNHEY; CDR2 reads SMNVEV (reference sequence). J was trimmed by 8 bases and V by 7 bases; bases with no gene match: 13. The CDR3 DNA follows: TGTGCCAGCATCGGGAGCCTAGCGGGAGTCTCTGGGGAGCTGTTTTTT. Its translation: CASIGSLAGVSGELFF.

About this clonotype itself: This may be a read error, as it is one base from a much larger clone. This sequence joins TRBV9 and TRBJ2-6, with a possible D match to TRBD1 (5 bases). The CDR3 has 15 amino acids. CDR1 and CDR2 (germline): SGDLS, YYNGEE. The CDR3 here is CVSSVAGPGANVLTF. The CDR3 bases are TGTGTCAGCAGCGTAGCAGGGCCTGGGGCCAACGTCCTGACTTTC.

As concerns this clonotype: At one of its ends the junction is not consistent with the germline gene, which may arise from a read error. The rearrangement links TRBV30 to TRBJ2-7; D may be TRBD1 or TRBD2 (5 bases each). Germline lookup yields CDR1 GTSNPN and CDR2 SVGIG (reference sequence). The CDR3 extends over 16 amino acids. Here the CDR3 reads CAWSYLLRDGTYEKYF. As DNA, the CDR3 is TGTGCCTGGAGTTATTTATTGAGGGACGGAACCTACGAGAAGTACTTC.

This clonotype was detected once. This clone may be a read error of a much larger clone one base away. V and J are TRBV5-1 and TRBJ2-2, with a possible D match to TRBD2 (5 bases). The length of the CDR3 is 15 residues. Germline CDR1 SGHRS, CDR2 YFSETQ. The V and J ends lost 9 bases and 0 bases respectively, with 15 bases between them. This chain's CDR3 is CATTPSSANTGELFF. CDR3 nucleotides: TGCGCCACCACCCCTAGTAGCGCGAACACCGGGGAGCTGTTTTTT.

In the case of this clonotype: A much more abundant neighbour one base away suggests this may be a read error. The gene calls are TRBV29-1 and TRBJ2-3; a possible D gene is TRBD2 (7 bases). In germline, CDR1 is SQVTM, CDR2 ANQGSEA. This CDR3 comprises 15 residues. V shed 4 bases and J shed 2 bases, with 16 bases lying between them. CDR3 protein: CSVGLAGDYTDTQYF. The CDR3 DNA reads TGCAGCGTTGGGCTCGCAGGGGACTACACAGATACGCAGTATTTT.

There are a few counts of this clonotype. The rearrangement joins TRBV27 to TRBJ2-7; D possibly corresponds to TRBD1 (5 bases). CDR3 length: 12 residues. The V end was cut by 4 bases, the J end by 6 bases, with 10 bases between. Germline assignment: CDR1 MNHEY and CDR2 SMNVEV (reference sequence). In DNA, the CDR3 is TGTGCCAGCAGTTCACCCACAGGCGAGCAGTACTTC. It encodes CASSSPTGEQYF.

This chain connects TRBV28 to TRBJ2-1; D possibly corresponds to TRBD1 (6 bases). The CDR3 sequence is 15 residues long. The V gene's germline CDR1 is MDHEN and CDR2 SYDVKM. Trimming removed 5 bases at V and 7 bases at J, with 18 bases between. The DNA for the CDR3 is TGTGCCAGCAGTGTCGACGCAGGGGAGTGGAATGAGCAGTTCTTC. Protein sequence: CASSVDAGEWNEQFF. Together with reference TRBV28 and TRBJ2-1, the CDR3 gives the full variable domain: DVKVTQSSRYLVKRTGEKVFLECVQDMDHENMFWYRQDPGLGLRLIYFSYDVKMKEKGDIPEGYSVSREKKERFSLILESASTNQTSMYLCASSVDAGEWNEQFFGPGTRLTVL.

Details on this clonotype: This sequence may be a read error, since a much larger clone differs from it by one base. The chain carries TRBV12-3 or TRBV12-4 and TRBJ2-5; D call uncertain. The CDR3 spans 15 residues. The CDR3 sequence: CASSFLFDNQVTQYF. The CDR3 DNA reads TGTGCCAGCAGTTTTCTTTTCGACAACCAAGTGACCCAGTACTTC.

As concerns this clonotype: A read error may produce the germline difference seen at one junction end. The gene calls are TRBV28 and TRBJ2-1, with D uncertain. This CDR3 has 12 residues. Germline V gives CDR1 MDHEN, CDR2 SYDVKM. DNA of the CDR3: TGTGCCAGCAGATTATTATCTAATGAGCAGTTCTTC. Protein product: CASRLLSNEQFF.

The V and J genes are TRBV20-1 and TRBJ2-2, with 9 bases lining up with TRBD1. The CDR3 is made up of 14 amino acids. The germline gives CDR1 DFQATT, CDR2 SNEGSKA (reference sequence). The V segment lost 6 bases and the J segment 10 bases; nucleotides outside the gene matches: 12. CDR3 loop: CSAGDREQRVELFF. The CDR3 bases are TGCAGTGCGGGGGACAGGGAGCAAAGGGTGGAGCTGTTTTTT.

This clonotype was seen a handful of times. The chain links TRBV24-1 to TRBJ2-2, with 8 nucleotides matching TRBD2. With 0 bases clipped from V and 5 bases from J, the junction kept 4 bases outside the gene matches. CDR1 KGHDR and CDR2 SFDVKD come from the germline V gene. CDR3 length equals 16 residues. CDR3 loop: CATSDLLGLETGELFF. The CDR3 DNA reads TGTGCCACCAGTGATTTGTTGGGACTAGAGACCGGGGAGCTGTTTTTT.

The chain is built from TRBV6-6 and TRBJ2-7; D not resolved. V was shortened by 6 bases and J by 1 base, with 10 bases between the two germline ends. The CDR3 is 13 residues long. Per germline, CDR1 MNHNY and CDR2 SVGAGI (reference sequence). CDR3 amino acids: CASRPAPSYEQYF. The CDR3 DNA is TGTGCCAGCAGACCCGCTCCATCCTACGAGCAGTACTTC.

The chain links TRBV5-5 to TRBJ2-6; no definite D call. The V gene's germline CDR1 is SGHKS and CDR2 YYEKEE (reference sequence). This CDR3 is built from 18 residues. Trimming left V 0 bases short and J 1 base short, with 14 bases between. The chain's CDR3 is CASSLVWAGISGANVLTF. The CDR3 bases are TGTGCCAGCAGCTTGGTCTGGGCAGGCATATCTGGGGCCAACGTCCTGACTTTC. Using reference TRBV5-5 and TRBJ2-6 for the parts outside the CDR3, the full variable domain is DAGVTQSPTHLIKTRGQQVTLRCSPISGHKSVSWYQQVLGQGPQFIFQYYEKEERGRGNFPDRFSARQFPNYSSELNVNALLLGDSALYLCASSLVWAGISGANVLTFGAGSRLTVL.

This clonotype was observed a few times. This chain joins TRBV4-3 and TRBJ1-2, with D unresolved. The germline V and J ends were trimmed by 0 bases and 0 bases, with 11 bases remaining between them. Germline V lookup: CDR1 LGHNA, CDR2 YSLEER. This CDR3 has 16 amino acids. This chain's CDR3 is CASSQEIGGTNYGYTF. Here the CDR3 DNA reads TGCGCCAGCAGCCAAGAAATCGGCGGAACTAACTATGGCTACACCTTC.

This clonotype was observed many times. The J gene is TRBJ2-2, the V gene TRBV3-1, with D perhaps matching TRBD1 (6 bases). Germline V gene lookup returns CDR1 LGHDT and CDR2 YNNKEL (reference sequence). CDR3 size: 16 residues. V dropped 2 bases and J dropped 1 base, with 11 bases sitting between them. In nucleotides, the CDR3 is TGTGCCAGCAGCCAATTTCCGGGACAGAACACCGGGGAGCTGTTTTTT. This translates into CASSQFPGQNTGELFF.

For this clonotype: This may be a read error: a much more frequent sequence differs by one nucleotide. The chain is built from TRBV5-1 and TRBJ2-7; 7 bases map to TRBD1. This CDR3 spans 15 amino acids. Per germline, CDR1 SGHRS and CDR2 YFSETQ. V lost 2 bases, J lost 2 bases, and 7 bases stayed unmatched. The CDR3 region is CASSFARDRPYEQYF. The CDR3 DNA reads as TGCGCCAGCAGCTTCGCCCGGGACAGACCCTACGAGCAGTACTTC.